The sequence of this T cell receptor beta chain was determined in a study of blood T cells in healthy people across ages. This CDR3 has 17 amino acids. A second roughly 6 to 12 cycle PCR used barcoded and J-beta primers. TCRdb fed the 5' RACE reads into MiXCR, producing one record per CDR3 protein. The data contain approximately 880,000 distinct CDR3 sequences, roughly 52% of them singletons. Note on this clonotype: Its target is not known.

General study findings and limits: Among T cells, TCR beta diversity per million cells dropped roughly linearly as age rose. The diversity estimates, figures obtained from one million T cells, were considered underestimates. Donor CMV infection status was unknown, possibly confounding age-related changes in expanded clonotypes. Higher diversity and more naive CD4+ cells were features of long-lived donors, compared to aged donors.

Sequenced sample: blood. The chain has TRBV21-1 and TRBJ2-1; the table names TRBD2, a call not compared with the DNA. TRBV21-1 is noted as a pseudogene. This receptor was identified in a man aged 25-45 years in good health. The CDR3 DNA follows: TGTGCCAGCAGCAAAGCGGCACCAGGGCCGGCCTACAATGAGCAGTTCTTC. This gives the protein CASSKAAPGPAYNEQFF.